Below, one T cell receptor beta chain is given with its context. The entry originates in a study of blood T cell repertoires in COVID-19. TCRdb's table, derived via immunoSEQ multiplex PCR, lists solely in-frame clones and lacks some. The sample includes under 300,000 clones, 85% to 90% seen only once; the top ten take 6.2%. Trimming left V 3 bases short and J 3 bases short, with 17 bases between. Germline V gives CDR1 GTSNPN, CDR2 SVGIG (reference sequence). This CDR3 region has 15 residues. Source material: peripheral blood. The clonotype comes from a man aged 60 to 69 with acute or convalescent COVID-19. The gene calls are TRBV30 and TRBJ1-2, with D unresolved. CDR3 region: CAWSAGLVQDYGYTF. The CDR3 nucleotides are TGTGCCTGGAGCGCCGGGTTGGTCCAAGACTATGGCTACACCTTC.